Listed below are T cell receptor beta chains from one sample, sequenced in a study of human T cells and chemical hapten exposure. TCRdb itself ran the RACE reads through MiXCR, one entry per CDR3 protein. Here the sample spans fewer than 55,000 distinct CDR3 sequences, 9.9% being singletons. The input for sequencing was whole blood, taken in connection with sensitization to the hapten diphenylcyclopropenone (DPC). The receptors were sampled from a woman aged 40 to 50 with alopecia areata. Some clones in this sample may be carry-over from other donors' samples. CDR3s include the opening cysteine and the closing phenylalanine or tryptophan. D genes are given only for firm matches. Clone size is not always given. Where it is, it says once, few, many or a class for expanded clones.

>TRBV12-3/TRBV12-4|many|TRBJ2-4|NA
CASSLSSSRAKNIQYF
TGTGCCAGCAGCCTAAGTAGCTCCCGAGCCAAAAACATTCAGTACTTC
>TRBV5-5|NA|TRBJ1-1|TRBD1
CASSPLGQANNPKRNTEAFF
TGTGCCAGCAGCCCCTTAGGACAGGCAAACAACCCGAAAAGGAACACTGAAGCTTTCTTT
>TRBV18|NA|TRBJ2-4|NA
CASSPPVQRDIQYF
TGTGCCAGCTCACCACCCGTCCAGCGAGACATTCAGTACTTC
>TRBV7-2|many|TRBJ2-7|TRBD2
CASSPAGTSSYEQYF
TGTGCCAGCAGCCCTGCCGGGACTAGCTCCTACGAGCAGTACTTC
>TRBV7-3|many|TRBJ2-6|NA
CASSPGQPFGANVLTF
TGTGCCAGCAGCCCCGGACAGCCCTTCGGGGCCAACGTCCTGACTTTC
>TRBV4-3|NA|TRBJ1-5|NA
CASSQDRAVNQPQHF
TGCGCCAGCAGCCAAGATAGGGCAGTGAATCAGCCCCAGCATTTT
>TRBV9|few|TRBJ2-1|NA
CASSVEERPILSYNEQFF
TGTGCCAGCAGCGTAGAAGAGCGCCCGATACTCTCCTACAATGAGCAGTTCTTC
>TRBV6-5|few|TRBJ1-5|NA
CASSLQYSNQPQHF
TGTGCCAGCAGTCTACAGTATAGCAATCAGCCCCAGCATTTT
>TRBV28|NA|TRBJ1-1|NA
CASSQAMDRLNTEAFF
TGTGCCAGCAGCCAAGCGATGGACAGATTGAACACTGAAGCTTTCTTT
>TRBV6-2/TRBV6-3|few|TRBJ1-1|NA
CASAPRENTEAFF
TGTGCCAGCGCGCCAAGGGAGAACACTGAAGCTTTCTTT
>TRBV11-2|many|TRBJ2-2|NA
CASSSMDRNTGELFF
TGTGCCAGCAGCTCCATGGACAGGAACACCGGGGAGCTGTTTTTT
>TRBV30|few|TRBJ2-1|NA
CAWRWPWADEQFF
TGTGCCTGGAGATGGCCCTGGGCGGATGAGCAGTTCTTC
>TRBV7-8|many|TRBJ1-1|TRBD1
CASSTNRGLEAFF
TGTGCCAGCAGCACCAACAGGGGGCTGGAAGCTTTCTTT
>TRBV7-6|NA|TRBJ2-3|NA
CASSLRSTGPDTQYF
TGTGCCAGCAGCTTACGAAGCACAGGGCCCGATACGCAGTATTTT
>TRBV12-3/TRBV12-4|many|TRBJ2-7|TRBD1
CASSATGVHEQYF
TGTGCCAGCAGTGCGACAGGGGTCCACGAGCAGTACTTC
>TRBV18|many|TRBJ2-5|NA
CASSPQFQETQYF
TGTGCCAGCTCACCCCAGTTCCAAGAGACCCAGTACTTC
>TRBV20-1|few|TRBJ2-7|TRBD2
CSASSGGPYEQYF
TGCAGTGCTAGCAGCGGGGGGCCCTACGAGCAGTACTTC
>TRBV30|few|TRBJ1-6|TRBD1
CAWSRTAGGASPLHF
TGTGCCTGGAGCCGAACGGCAGGGGGGGCTTCACCCCTCCACTTT
>TRBV20-1|many|TRBJ2-5|NA
CSASPPTRDLAQETQYF
TGCAGTGCTAGCCCACCCACCAGGGACCTCGCCCAAGAGACCCAGTACTTC
>TRBV25-1|NA|TRBJ2-2|NA
CASSDLSDTGELFF
TGTGCCAGCAGTGACTTGTCGGACACCGGGGAGCTGTTTTTT
>TRBV20-1|many|TRBJ2-1|NA
CSAEGEESSYNEQFF
TGCAGTGCTGAGGGAGAGGAAAGCTCCTACAATGAGCAGTTCTTC
>TRBV9|many|TRBJ1-2|TRBD1
CASSPGTGYGYTF
TGTGCCAGCAGCCCGGGGACAGGCTATGGCTACACCTTC
>TRBV7-6|many|TRBJ2-5|NA
CASSRRGSQETQYF
TGTGCCAGCAGCCGGAGGGGATCCCAAGAGACCCAGTACTTC
>TRBV6-5|many|TRBJ1-3|NA
CASSEYGNTIYF
TGTGCCAGCAGCGAGTACGGAAACACCATATATTTT
>TRBV28|few|TRBJ2-3|NA
CASSFGLGRDTQYF
TGTGCCAGCAGTTTCGGTTTGGGGAGGGATACGCAGTATTTT
>TRBV27|few|TRBJ2-2|TRBD2
CASSGGDRTRFPGELFF
TGTGCCAGCAGTGGGGGAGATCGGACTAGATTTCCCGGGGAGCTGTTTTTT
>TRBV7-8|many|TRBJ1-2|NA
CASAKNRDEYGYTF
TGTGCCAGCGCTAAGAACAGGGACGAATATGGCTACACCTTC
>TRBV9|few|TRBJ2-1|TRBD1
CASSTQMGQNNEQFF
TGTGCCAGCAGCACCCAAATGGGACAGAACAATGAGCAGTTCTTC
>TRBV5-6|NA|TRBJ2-7|NA
CASSPSPGSDEQYF
TGTGCCAGCAGCCCCTCCCCGGGAAGCGACGAGCAGTACTTC
>TRBV20-1|NA|TRBJ2-3|NA
CSASPSTDTQYF
TGCAGTGCTAGCCCCAGCACAGATACGCAGTATTTT
>TRBV5-1|few|TRBJ2-5|NA
CASRLEGRETQYF
TGCGCCAGCAGACTCGAGGGGCGAGAGACCCAGTACTTC
>TRBV18|many|TRBJ1-2|NA
CASSLQGSYGYTF
TGTGCCAGCTCACTACAGGGTTCCTATGGCTACACCTTC
>TRBV5-1|few|TRBJ1-2|NA
CASSLSSGLYGYTF
TGCGCCAGCAGCTTGTCTTCGGGCCTCTATGGCTACACCTTC
>TRBV20-1|NA|TRBJ1-1|TRBD1
CSAGQDLEAFF
TGCAGTGCCGGACAGGACCTTGAAGCTTTCTTT
>TRBV18|NA|TRBJ2-1|TRBD2
CASSPPAGTLYNEQFF
TGTGCCAGCTCACCACCAGCGGGGACCCTCTACAATGAGCAGTTCTTC
>TRBV18|NA|TRBJ2-1|TRBD1
CASSRTGYYNEQFF
TGTGCCAGCTCAAGGACAGGGTACTACAATGAGCAGTTCTTC
>TRBV7-6|NA|TRBJ2-2|TRBD2
CASVGHGRVGELFF
TGTGCCAGCGTGGGTCACGGGAGGGTCGGGGAGCTGTTTTTT
>TRBV2|many|TRBJ2-3|TRBD2
CASSGPSGGRSDTQYF
TGTGCCAGCAGTGGACCTAGCGGGGGTCGGTCCGATACGCAGTATTTT
>TRBV19|NA|TRBJ2-2|NA
CASSIDRPKRTGTGELFF
TGTGCCAGTAGTATAGACAGACCAAAGAGAACGGGCACCGGGGAGCTGTTTTTT
>TRBV19|many|TRBJ2-1|NA
CASSIAGIEYNEQFF
TGTGCCAGTAGTATTGCAGGGATAGAGTACAATGAGCAGTTCTTC
>TRBV7-6|many|TRBJ1-1|NA
CASSLATGSGTEAFF
TGTGCCAGCAGCTTAGCAACAGGCTCGGGGACTGAAGCTTTCTTT
>TRBV7-3|many|TRBJ1-5|TRBD1
CASSPLGDRGQPQHF
TGTGCCAGCAGCCCCCTCGGGGACAGGGGACAGCCCCAGCATTTT
>TRBV20-1|NA|TRBJ2-7|TRBD2
CSARGTSDYEQYF
TGCAGTGCTAGGGGGACTAGCGACTACGAGCAGTACTTC
>TRBV29-1|NA|TRBJ2-2|NA
CSVAQGPAYTGELFF
TGCAGCGTTGCGCAGGGCCCTGCCTACACCGGGGAGCTGTTTTTT
>TRBV4-3|few|TRBJ1-6|TRBD1
CASSLTRDSNSPLHF
TGCGCCAGCAGCCTAACCCGGGACAGTAATTCACCCCTCCACTTT
>TRBV6-1|many|TRBJ2-5|NA
CASSEDTVRPGETQYF
TGTGCCAGCAGTGAAGACACAGTCCGCCCGGGAGAGACCCAGTACTTC
>TRBV20-1|few|TRBJ2-3|NA
CSAPRNYGDTQYF
TGCAGTGCTCCCCGCAACTACGGAGATACGCAGTATTTT
>TRBV29-1|few|TRBJ2-5|NA
CSVEATSGDYF
TGCAGCGTTGAAGCCACTTCAGGGGACTACTTC
>TRBV28|NA|TRBJ1-6|NA
CASIGLSGSPLHF
TGTGCCAGCATAGGCCTCTCGGGTTCACCCCTCCACTTT
>TRBV7-9|many|TRBJ2-3|TRBD2
CASRHTRGASDTQYF
TGTGCCAGCAGACATACGCGGGGGGCCTCAGATACGCAGTATTTT